This T cell receptor (beta chain) comes out of a study of molecular identifiers for immune sequencing clone quantification. CDR3 length: 12 residues. The V end lost 6 bases, the J end lost 0 bases, and 9 bases lay between the germline ends. Germline V gene data show CDR1 as DFQATT and CDR2 as SNEGSKA (reference sequence). Sorted inputs of roughly 17,000 to 1,100,000 cells, with 10%, 30% or 50% RNA, yielded naive CD8 libraries. Based on a CD8+CD4-CCR7+CD45RA+ profile, naive CD8 T cells were sorted. In its sample, this clonotype was seen many times. Previously described methods and listed TCR primers were used for bulk TCR libraries. One entry per CDR3 protein results from TCRdb running MiXCR on the PCR reads. Here the sample spans 85,000 to 100,000 distinct CDR3 sequences, 20% to 30% being singletons.

Sequenced material: naive CD8+ T cells from blood, with Jurkat cell RNA spiked in. Subset meaning: FACS-sorted CD8+CD4-CCR7+CD45RA+ naive T cells. The TCR comes from a human donor in good health. Some libraries in this study had Jurkat cell RNA spiked in. The chain links TRBV20-1 to TRBJ2-7, with D perhaps matching TRBD1 (5 bases). DNA of the CDR3: TGCAGTGCCAGGGCCAGCTCCTACGAGCAGTACTTC. This codes for CSARASSYEQYF.